A few counts support the clone carrying this TCR beta chain. With no exception, relapse followed autologous stem cell transplantation in all patients, and brentuximab vedotin exposure varied. This specimen belongs to a study of PD-1 blockade in classical Hodgkin lymphoma. TCRdb's table, derived via immunoSEQ multiplex PCR, lists solely in-frame clones and lacks some. In the table there are 20,000 to 30,000 clones, approximately 67% of which are singletons. Germline lookup yields CDR1 MDHEN and CDR2 SYDVKM. Trimming removed 2 bases from V and 5 bases from J, with 9 bases in between. The length of the CDR3 is 13 residues.

The chain employs TRBV28 and TRBJ1-1; possibly TRBD1 for D (6 bases). The material was peripheral blood mononuclear cells (PBMCs), obtained before the second cycle of nivolumab. The source is a human donor with classical Hodgkin lymphoma. The CDR3, as DNA: TGTGCCAGCAGTTTAAGAGGGGGTACTGAAGCTTTCTTT. This codes for CASSLRGGTEAFF.